Each of the 32 T cell receptor beta chains below was sequenced from the same sample in a study of T cell responses to AZD1222 COVID-19 vaccine. Using immunoSEQ multiplex PCR, the repertoire was profiled, and TCRdb retains in-frame clones only, with some absent. The sample has 100,000 to 150,000 clones; about nine tenths are singletons. This material consisted of peripheral blood, taken on day 0 of AZD1222 vaccination. The receptor source for this set is an adult in good health.

This chain links TRBV7-2 with TRBJ2-7; TRBD2 matches 10 bases. Trimming at V came to 5 bases and at J to 4 bases, leaving 11 bases not matched to a gene. Germline CDR1 is SGHTA and CDR2 is FQGNSA. The CDR3 runs 16 residues. CDR3 nucleotides: TGTGCCAGCAGCCCGCTGACAGCGGGGGGGAGGTACGAGCAGTACTTC. This encodes CASSPLTAGGRYEQYF.

This clone was seen a handful of times. V usage is TRBV6-1 and J usage is TRBJ1-6, with D tentatively TRBD1 (5 bases). Germline values: CDR1 MNHNS, CDR2 SASEGT. This CDR3 contains 20 residues. Trimming shortened V by 1 base and J by 1 base, and 20 bases separated the two germline ends. The CDR3 loop reads CASSEGPSGGGSSYNSPLHF. The CDR3 nucleotides are TGTGCCAGCAGTGAAGGCCCTTCCGGCGGGGGATCGTCCTATAATTCACCCCTCCACTTT.

The V gene is TRBV4-2, the J gene TRBJ1-1; D not resolved. The CDR3 totals 14 residues. Trimming took 0 bases from V and 1 from J, leaving 6 bases between them. In germline, CDR1 is LGHNA, CDR2 YNFKEQ. CDR3 bases: TGTGCCAGCAGCCAAGATTATGGGAACACTGAAGCTTTCTTT. This gives the protein CASSQDYGNTEAFF.

The gene calls are TRBV30 and TRBJ1-2, with D unresolved. With 2 bases removed from V and 8 bases from J, the gap between germline ends came to 9 bases. Germline V gives CDR1 GTSNPN, CDR2 SVGIG (reference sequence). The CDR3 runs 11 residues. The CDR3 DNA sequence: TGTGCCTGGAGTCCAGCCTGGGGCTACACCTTC. Translation gives CAWSPAWGYTF.

The chain employs TRBV9 and TRBJ1-6, with D uncertain. The V end was cut by 3 bases, the J end by 0 bases, with 10 bases between. The CDR3 is 16 amino acids. From germline, CDR1 is SGDLS and CDR2 YYNGEE. The CDR3 is CASSDDMVSYNSPLHF. The CDR3 DNA reads TGTGCCAGCAGCGACGACATGGTCTCCTATAATTCACCCCTCCACTTT.

The chain couples TRBV29-1 to TRBJ2-2; TRBD2 is a possible D gene (8 bases). The length of the CDR3 is 17 residues. Germline loops: CDR1 SQVTM, CDR2 ANQGSEA. Trimming cost V 6 bases and J 1 base, with 21 bases left between them. The CDR3 DNA sequence: TGCAGCGTCGGGGGGGCGGACAGGTGGGAGAACACCGGGGAGCTGTTTTTT. It encodes CSVGGADRWENTGELFF.

The rearrangement joins TRBV4-2 to TRBJ1-3; possible D gene TRBD1, 6 bases. This CDR3 is 15 amino acids long. Germline V gene data show CDR1 as LGHNA and CDR2 as YNFKEQ. V was clipped by 1 base and J by 2 bases, with 9 bases between them. CDR3 in DNA: TGTGCCAGCAGCCAAGTAACAGGGACTGGAAACACCATATATTTT. Protein sequence: CASSQVTGTGNTIYF.

This clone showed up just once. The chain combines TRBV1 with TRBJ2-7; TRBD2 reflects the table's D call only, with no check against the DNA. TRBV1 is termed a pseudogene. The CDR3 consists of 17 residues. CDR3: CTSSQGLAGGSTHEQYF. In DNA, the CDR3 is TGCACCAGCAGCCAAGGCCTAGCGGGCGGCTCGACCCACGAGCAGTACTTC.

The V and J genes are TRBV29-1 and TRBJ2-5, with 7 bases lining up with TRBD1. CDR1 and CDR2 from the germline V gene are SQVTM and ANQGSEA. V dropped 5 bases and J dropped 2; count of bases not matched to a gene: 8. CDR3 length: 14 residues. The CDR3, as DNA: TGCAGCGTTTTACTCGACAGGGAGCAAGAGACCCAGTACTTC. Translated: CSVLLDREQETQYF.

This clone showed up just a few times. This chain uses TRBV2 with TRBJ2-7, with a weak D call TRBD1 (6 bases). This CDR3 contains 13 residues. CDR1 and CDR2 (germline): SNHLY, FYNNEI. V lost 6 bases and J 4 bases, leaving 13 bases between the germline ends. The CDR3 loop is CASSVVQGYEQYF. CDR3 in DNA: TGTGCCAGCAGCGTTGTACAGGGTTACGAGCAGTACTTC.

The sample holds one count of this clone. The V call is TRBV5-1, the J call TRBJ2-5; D unresolved. Trimming took off 0 bases at V and 4 bases at J, with 13 bases between the two ends. CDR3 length: 15 amino acids. CDR1 and CDR2 (germline): SGHRS, YFSETQ. The CDR3 DNA is TGCGCCAGCAGCTTGGCCCCGGGCCTGGCAGAGACCCAGTACTTC. Encoded protein: CASSLAPGLAETQYF.

The chain links TRBV7-2 to TRBJ1-3; D is possibly TRBD1 (5 bases). Germline V gene lookup returns CDR1 SGHTA and CDR2 FQGNSA. This CDR3 is 18 amino acids long. Trimming stripped 5 bases from V and 0 bases from J, with 20 bases between. DNA for the CDR3: TGTGCCAGCAGCCTCAGGTGGGGCAGGGCCCACTCTGGAAACACCATATATTTT. Translating gives CASSLRWGRAHSGNTIYF.

The chain recombines TRBV5-1 with TRBJ2-1; 11 positions match TRBD2. This CDR3 comprises 15 residues. The germline V gene encodes CDR1 SGHRS and CDR2 YFSETQ. Trimming removed 4 bases from V and 4 bases from J; junction bases left unmatched: 4. CDR3 DNA: TGCGCCAGCAGCAATAGCGGGGGGGCGTACAATGAGCAGTTCTTC. Translating gives CASSNSGGAYNEQFF.

The gene calls are TRBV18 and TRBJ2-2; D call uncertain. The V end lost 3 bases, the J end lost 6 bases, and 20 bases lay between the germline ends. The CDR3 contains 17 residues. Germline V CDR1 and CDR2: KGHSH, LQKENI. The CDR3 DNA reads as TGTGCCAGCTCACCTCGGGCGTGGCAGGTTGGATCCGGGGAGCTGTTTTTT. It codes for CASSPRAWQVGSGELFF.

This chain connects TRBV5-6 to TRBJ1-1; no firm D call. The CDR3 totals 12 residues. Germline-derived CDR1 and CDR2 are SGHDT and YYEEEE. The ends were cut back, 1 base at V and 5 bases at J, with 6 bases in the middle. The CDR3 region has the DNA TGTGCCAGCAGCTTGAGGGTGACTGAAGCTTTCTTT. This sequence encodes CASSLRVTEAFF.

The chain's CDR3 is CASSVDLADTQYF. CDR3 bases: TGTGCCAGCAGCGTAGATCTAGCTGATACGCAGTATTTT. The J gene is TRBJ2-3, the V gene TRBV9; D is perhaps TRBD2 (5 bases). Per germline, CDR1 SGDLS and CDR2 YYNGEE. V gave up 0 bases and J gave up 6 bases, with 8 bases separating them. The CDR3 is 13 residues long.

The sample holds a few counts of this clone. This rearrangement joins TRBV29-1 to TRBJ2-7; no clear D gene. The V gene's germline CDR1 is SQVTM and CDR2 ANQGSEA. The CDR3 totals 13 residues. Trimming pared 6 bases from V and 7 bases from J, leaving 19 bases between. The CDR3 DNA follows: TGCAGCGTCGCCCAAGGACCTCTACGGGAGCAGTACTTC. It codes for CSVAQGPLREQYF.

The genes are TRBV28 and TRBJ2-7, with D unresolved. The CDR3 is 16 amino acids. Deletions cut 7 bases from V and 5 bases from J, with 24 bases between. Looked up from germline, CDR1 is MDHEN and CDR2 is SYDVKM. The CDR3 loop reads CASTPPGQLDFHEQYF. CDR3 DNA sequence: TGTGCCAGCACCCCCCCCGGGCAGTTGGATTTCCACGAGCAGTACTTC.

The chain joins TRBV23-1 to TRBJ1-4; TRBD1 might be the D (5 bases). Being an ORF, TRBV23-1 has a function that is uncertain. The CDR3 totals 14 residues. With 4 bases removed from V and 6 bases from J, the gap between germline ends came to 12 bases. The CDR3 DNA sequence: TGCGCCAGCAGTCGTTGCCAGGGTGATGAAAAACTGTTTTTT. This sequence encodes CASSRCQGDEKLFF.

The chain couples TRBV4-1 to TRBJ1-1; possibly TRBD1 for D (5 bases). The V end lost 2 bases, the J end lost 2 bases, and 15 bases lay between the germline ends. CDR1 is MGHRA and CDR2 is YSYEKL in the germline V gene. CDR3 length: 16 amino acids. CDR3 loop: CASSQSGGDFNTEAFF. As DNA, the CDR3 is TGCGCCAGCAGCCAATCGGGGGGGGATTTTAACACTGAAGCTTTCTTT.

This clone was found once. The CDR3 region is CASSLEARHYGYTF. CDR3 nucleotide sequence: TGTGCCAGCAGCTTAGAAGCCAGACACTATGGCTACACCTTC. The gene calls are TRBV7-9 and TRBJ1-2; no clear D. Trimming stripped 1 base from V and 3 bases from J, with 9 bases between. Germline values: CDR1 SEHNR, CDR2 FQNEAQ (reference sequence). There are 14 residues in the CDR3.

V gene TRBV24-1 combines with J gene TRBJ2-3; TRBD1 matches 7 bases. Germline V gives CDR1 KGHDR, CDR2 SFDVKD. Germline trimming cut 7 bases from V and 4 bases from J; bases unmatched to any gene: 10. This CDR3 has 15 residues. Written as DNA, the CDR3 is TGTGCCACCAGCAAGTCATACAGGGGAGCAGATACGCAGTATTTT. Encoded protein: CATSKSYRGADTQYF.

This chain links TRBV9 with TRBJ2-1; no definite D call. Germline lookup yields CDR1 SGDLS and CDR2 YYNGEE. V was trimmed by 2 bases and J by 1 base, leaving 13 bases between them. The CDR3 contains 16 residues. The CDR3 DNA follows: TGTGCCAGCAGCGTTCGGGCCCCAGGATCCTACAATGAGCAGTTCTTC. Amino acids: CASSVRAPGSYNEQFF.

The rearrangement joins TRBV19 to TRBJ1-5; D possibly corresponds to TRBD1 (6 bases). Germline assignment: CDR1 LNHDA and CDR2 SQIVND (reference sequence). The V gene lost 2 bases and the J gene lost 7 bases, with 12 bases spanning the gap. This CDR3 is 14 amino acids long. CDR3 amino acids: CASSIRGTGQPQHF. The CDR3, as DNA: TGTGCCAGTAGTATAAGGGGGACTGGGCAGCCCCAGCATTTT.

As to this clone: A junction end diverges from the germline sequence, so it may reflect a read error. CDR3 loop: CASSPQEAQYF. The CDR3 nucleotides are TGTGCCAGCAGTCCTCAAGAGGCCCAGTACTTC. The gene calls are TRBV28 and TRBJ2-5; D uncertain. The CDR3 extends over 11 amino acids. The germline V gene encodes CDR1 MDHEN and CDR2 SYDVKM.

This chain joins TRBV27 and TRBJ2-1; TRBD2 matches 13 bases. J gave up 5 bases and V 4 bases, and 2 bases lay outside the gene matches. The CDR3 extends over 15 amino acids. Germline V CDR1 and CDR2: MNHEY, SMNVEV (reference sequence). CDR3 sequence: CASSSTSGGHNEQFF. The CDR3 nucleotides read TGTGCCAGCAGTTCGACTAGCGGGGGGCACAATGAGCAGTTCTTC.

The J gene is TRBJ2-2, the V gene TRBV3-1 (or the pseudogene TRBV3-2), with 13 bases matching TRBD2. Germline CDR1 reads LGHDT; CDR2 reads YNNKEL (reference sequence). With V trimmed by 4 bases and J by 7 bases, 6 bases remained unmatched. The CDR3 length is 16 residues. The CDR3: CASSPTSGGPGGELFF. CDR3 coding DNA: TGTGCCAGCAGCCCGACTAGCGGGGGGCCGGGCGGGGAGCTGTTTTTT.

There are a few counts of this clone. The J gene is TRBJ2-7, the V gene TRBV3-1 (or the pseudogene TRBV3-2); D gene unclear. The V and J ends lost 1 base and 9 bases respectively, with 7 bases between them. The CDR3 loop spans 11 amino acids. CDR1 is LGHDT, CDR2 YNNKEL, per germline (reference sequence). For the CDR3, the DNA is TGTGCCAGCAGCCAAGTTGGGTCGCAGTACTTC. Protein product: CASSQVGSQYF.

The chain recombines TRBV3-1 (or the pseudogene TRBV3-2) with TRBJ2-1; maybe TRBD1 (6 bases). The CDR3 consists of 15 residues. Germline CDR1 and CDR2: LGHDT and YNNKEL (reference sequence). Deletions cut 4 bases from V and 10 bases from J, with 20 bases between. The CDR3 reads CASSPLGRRGKEQFF. Written as DNA, the CDR3 is TGTGCCAGCAGCCCCTTGGGGAGAAGGGGGAAAGAGCAGTTCTTC.

The CDR3 DNA reads as TGTGCCAGCAGCGTAGCAGGGTACAGTGAAGCTTTCTTT. Translating gives CASSVAGYSEAFF. The genes are TRBV9 and TRBJ1-1, with a weak D call TRBD1 (5 bases). The CDR3 extends over 13 amino acids. Germline CDR1 and CDR2: SGDLS and YYNGEE. Trimming removed 0 bases at V and 7 bases at J, with 10 bases between.

CDR3 nucleotides: TGCGCCAGCATCCCTGGGCCAGCGAGCAATGAGCAGTTCTTC. This codes for CASIPGPASNEQFF. The J gene is TRBJ2-1, the V gene TRBV5-1, with D hard to call. V dropped 6 bases and J dropped 6 bases, with 16 bases sitting between them. CDR3 length: 14 residues. Germline lookup yields CDR1 SGHRS and CDR2 YFSETQ.

This chain links TRBV5-6 with TRBJ1-1; D gene uncertain. With 1 base removed from V and 4 bases from J, the gap between germline ends came to 14 bases. Germline V gene sequence: CDR1 SGHDT, CDR2 YYEEEE. The CDR3 runs 15 residues. In DNA form, the CDR3 reads TGTGCCAGCAGCTTGATAAGTGTCCCCCTCACTGAAGCTTTCTTT. It encodes CASSLISVPLTEAFF.